The 24 T cell receptor beta chains below were found in one sample sequenced in a study of technical replicates of blood from several donors. Method: immunoSEQ multiplex PCR; TCRdb's copy keeps in-frame clones and lacks some. The sample shows tens of thousands of clones, roughly nine tenths of them seen only once. Source material: PBMCs. These receptors were taken from a human donor in good health. Some clones in this sample may be carry-over from other donors' samples.

The CDR3 bases are TGTGCCAGCAGTGTTAGCGGGAGTAGGGCAGATACGCAGTATTTT. This translates into CASSVSGSRADTQYF. The J gene is TRBJ2-3, the V gene TRBV6-6, with 9 positions matching TRBD2. With 5 bases clipped from V and 4 bases from J, the junction kept 7 bases outside the gene matches. CDR1 is MNHNY and CDR2 is SVGAGI in the germline V gene (reference sequence). There are 15 residues in the CDR3.

This clone showed up just once. The chain uses TRBV5-1 and TRBJ2-5; D may be TRBD1 (6 bases). The V and J ends lost 4 bases and 4 bases respectively, with 17 bases between them. The CDR3 spans 15 residues. CDR1 SGHRS and CDR2 YFSETQ come from the germline V gene. The CDR3 DNA is TGCGCCAGCAGCAAGGCTGTGGGGGCGGTAGAGACCCAGTACTTC. This sequence encodes CASSKAVGAVETQYF.

V is TRBV29-1 and J is TRBJ2-3; 7 nucleotides match TRBD2. CDR3 length equals 15 residues. The germline CDR1 and CDR2 sequences are SQVTM and ANQGSEA. V shed 7 bases, J shed 2 bases, and the junction held 12 bases outside the gene matches. CDR3 bases: TGCAGCGCTGGAAGGGAGGGAGGTTCCACAGATACGCAGTATTTT. This sequence encodes CSAGREGGSTDTQYF.

This sequence joins TRBV5-1 and TRBJ2-7, with 9 nucleotides matching TRBD1. Germline V gene sequence: CDR1 SGHRS, CDR2 YFSETQ. The V and J ends lost 3 bases and 6 bases, in that order; junction bases with no gene match: 7. This CDR3 region has 14 residues. The CDR3 spells CASSSSGTGLEQYF. The CDR3 DNA sequence: TGCGCCAGCAGCTCTTCCGGGACAGGGCTCGAGCAGTACTTC.

This clone is a singleton in its sample. The CDR3 DNA is TGTGCCAGCAGCTTGGACAGGGGGAATCCATACGAGCAGTACTTC. It specifies CASSLDRGNPYEQYF. This rearrangement joins TRBV5-5 to TRBJ2-7, with TRBD1 identical over 8 bases. Germline assignment: CDR1 SGHKS and CDR2 YYEKEE (reference sequence). This CDR3 has 15 residues. Germline trimming cut 0 bases from V and 4 bases from J; bases unmatched to any gene: 6.

V is TRBV5-5 and J is TRBJ2-6; D ambiguous. This CDR3 is built from 16 residues. V lost 0 bases and J 0 bases, leaving 7 bases between the germline ends. CDR1 is SGHKS and CDR2 is YYEKEE in the germline V gene (reference sequence). In DNA, the CDR3 is TGTGCCAGCAGCTTGGGCGCAGGCTCTGGGGCCAACGTCCTGACTTTC. It is translated as CASSLGAGSGANVLTF.

The gene calls are TRBV7-9 and TRBJ2-1; possible D gene TRBD2, 5 bases. The CDR3 sequence is 12 residues long. The V gene's germline CDR1 is SEHNR and CDR2 FQNEAQ (reference sequence). Trimming stripped 6 bases from V and 11 bases from J, with 14 bases between. CDR3 DNA sequence: TGTGCCAGCAGTCCCAGTAGGAGGCAGCAGTTCTTC. It is translated as CASSPSRRQQFF.

The chain has TRBV6-1 and TRBJ1-4, with 7 bases aligning to TRBD1. CDR1 is MNHNS and CDR2 is SASEGT in the germline V gene. The V and J ends lost 1 base and 7 bases, in that order; junction bases with no gene match: 12. The CDR3 runs 17 residues. Here the CDR3 DNA reads TGTGCCAGCAGTGAAGGCTCTTGGACAGGCGTCCTTGAAAAACTGTTTTTT. The encoded protein is CASSEGSWTGVLEKLFF.

The chain couples TRBV2 to TRBJ2-3, with 8 bases fitting TRBD2. This CDR3 is 16 amino acids long. CDR1 and CDR2 from the germline V gene are SNHLY and FYNNEI. V lost 6 bases and J lost 5; bases outside the gene matches: 13. CDR3: CASRRGERGLGDTQYF. The CDR3 nucleotides read TGTGCCAGCAGGCGGGGAGAGCGGGGGCTAGGAGATACGCAGTATTTT.

This clone was observed a handful of times. The gene calls are TRBV6-1 and TRBJ1-5; D may be TRBD1 (6 bases). Trimming stripped 6 bases from V and 7 bases from J, with 13 bases between. The germline V gene has CDR1 MNHNS and CDR2 SASEGT. There are 13 residues in the CDR3. The CDR3 reads CASSSDSLQPQHF. CDR3 coding DNA: TGTGCCAGCAGCTCGGACAGTCTCCAGCCCCAGCATTTT.

The chain joins TRBV7-2 to TRBJ2-1, with D uncertain. The V gene lost 4 bases and the J gene lost 9 bases, with 7 bases spanning the gap. From germline, CDR1 is SGHTA and CDR2 FQGNSA. CDR3 size: 11 residues. The CDR3 DNA follows: TGTGCCAGCAGCTCCCCGGGTGAGCAGTTCTTC. It codes for CASSSPGEQFF. Full variable domain (outside the CDR3, taken from reference TRBV7-2 and TRBJ2-1): GAGVSQSPSNKVTEKGKDVELRCDPISGHTALYWYRQSLGQGLEFLIYFQGNSAPDKSGLPSDRFSAERTGGSVSTLTIQRTQQEDSAVYLCASSSPGEQFFGPGTRLTVL.

This clone was seen a few times. The gene calls are TRBV27 and TRBJ1-4; a weak D match, TRBD1 (6 bases). The germline V and J ends were trimmed by 2 bases and 6 bases, with 13 bases remaining between them. The CDR3 is made up of 15 amino acids. In germline, CDR1 is MNHEY, CDR2 SMNVEV (reference sequence). For the CDR3, the DNA is TGTGCCAGCAGTTTAACAGGGTTCGTTCATGAAAAACTGTTTTTT. The encoded protein is CASSLTGFVHEKLFF.

The V call is TRBV19, the J call TRBJ2-1; 11 bases map to TRBD1. The CDR3 has 16 amino acids. V lost 1 base and J lost 8; bases outside the gene matches: 7. Germline CDR1 and CDR2: LNHDA and SQIVND (reference sequence). The CDR3 sequence is CASSIALDRGRDEQFF. As DNA, the CDR3 is TGTGCCAGTAGTATAGCTCTGGACAGGGGGCGGGATGAGCAGTTCTTC.

This clone was counted a single time. This sequence joins TRBV5-1 and TRBJ2-1; 10 bases map to TRBD2. The CDR3 consists of 14 residues. Looked up from germline, CDR1 is SGHRS and CDR2 is YFSETQ. V was clipped by 4 bases and J by 9 bases; unmatched bases: 7. CDR3 in amino acids: CASSSGVAGGEQFF. For the CDR3, the DNA is TGCGCCAGCAGCAGTGGGGTAGCGGGAGGTGAGCAGTTCTTC. Using reference TRBV5-1 and TRBJ2-1 for the parts outside the CDR3, the full variable domain is KAGVTQTPRYLIKTRGQQVTLSCSPISGHRSVSWYQQTPGQGLQFLFEYFSETQRNKGNFPGRFSGRQFSNSRSEMNVSTLELGDSALYLCASSSGVAGGEQFFGPGTRLTVL.

V and J are TRBV7-6 and TRBJ2-5, with D perhaps TRBD2 (6 bases). V was trimmed by 1 base and J by 4 bases, leaving 13 bases between them. The CDR3 consists of 15 residues. Looked up from germline, CDR1 is SGHVS and CDR2 is FNYEAQ. CDR3 sequence (DNA): TGTGCCAGCAGCTTAGATCCGGGGCGGGGAGAGACCCAGTACTTC. This sequence encodes CASSLDPGRGETQYF.

The V gene is TRBV5-4, the J gene TRBJ1-1; possibly TRBD1 for D (6 bases). The CDR3 extends over 16 amino acids. Per germline, CDR1 SGHNT and CDR2 YYREEE (reference sequence). The V end was cut by 4 bases, the J end by 2 bases, with 18 bases between. CDR3 sequence: CASSPVGGALNTEAFF. The DNA of the CDR3 is TGTGCCAGCAGCCCGGTGGGGGGGGCGCTAAACACTGAAGCTTTCTTT.

The V and J genes are TRBV5-8 and TRBJ1-5; a weak D match, TRBD1 (5 bases). Trimming removed 4 bases from V and 0 bases from J, with 11 bases in between. The length of the CDR3 is 15 residues. The germline V gene has CDR1 SGHTS and CDR2 YDEGEE. This CDR3 is CASSTQVYSNQPQHF. The CDR3, as DNA: TGTGCCAGCAGCACACAGGTGTATAGCAATCAGCCCCAGCATTTT.

The chain is built from TRBV6-1 and TRBJ2-2; weak D call: TRBD1 (6 bases). Trimming shortened V by 7 bases and J by 2 bases, and 11 bases separated the two germline ends. CDR1 and CDR2 from the germline V gene are MNHNS and SASEGT. This CDR3 spans 14 amino acids. As DNA, the CDR3 is TGTGCCAGCATTTCAGGGGCTAACACCGGGGAGCTGTTTTTT. Protein: CASISGANTGELFF.

V is TRBV2 and J is TRBJ2-7, with 8 bases matching TRBD1. Per germline, CDR1 SNHLY and CDR2 FYNNEI. With V trimmed by 6 bases and J by 1 base, 5 bases remained unmatched. This CDR3 contains 14 residues. CDR3 region: CASRETGVSYEQYF. As DNA, the CDR3 is TGTGCCAGCAGGGAGACAGGGGTTTCCTACGAGCAGTACTTC.

This clone was detected a few times. V gene TRBV29-1 combines with J gene TRBJ2-5, with TRBD2 identical over 7 bases. Germline CDR1 is SQVTM and CDR2 is ANQGSEA. This CDR3 has 13 amino acids. The junction had 6 bases not matched to a gene; V was cut back by 6 bases and J by 2 bases. This CDR3 reads CSVGASGQETQYF. The CDR3 nucleotides are TGCAGCGTGGGTGCTAGCGGACAAGAGACCCAGTACTTC.

This clone has only one observation. The rearrangement links TRBV6-5 to TRBJ2-7; TRBD1 matches at 9 bases. This CDR3 region has 16 residues. Germline values: CDR1 MNHEY, CDR2 SVGAGI. V shed 3 bases, J shed 3 bases, and the junction held 9 bases outside the gene matches. The CDR3 is CASSYSGQGSVYEQYF. The CDR3 coding sequence is TGTGCCAGCAGTTATTCGGGACAGGGTTCCGTCTACGAGCAGTACTTC.

This clone showed up just once. The chain recombines TRBV4-1 with TRBJ2-1; D unresolved. V dropped 6 bases and J dropped 5 bases, with 11 bases sitting between them. CDR1 is MGHRA and CDR2 is YSYEKL in the germline V gene. CDR3 length: 13 residues. CDR3 loop: CASSRTQNNEQFF. In DNA form, the CDR3 reads TGCGCCAGCAGTCGCACTCAAAACAATGAGCAGTTCTTC.

The chain has TRBV5-6 and TRBJ2-6; 10 bases line up with TRBD1. After removal of 4 bases from V and 3 bases from J, the junction contained 7 bases not matched to a gene. Germline loops: CDR1 SGHDT, CDR2 YYEEEE. The CDR3 contains 17 residues. The CDR3 DNA reads as TGTGCCAGCAGCGCCGGGACAGGGGCTTTTGGGGCCAACGTCCTGACTTTC. Amino acid sequence: CASSAGTGAFGANVLTF.

Here the CDR3 reads CASSERTGGVNEKLFF. The DNA of the CDR3 is TGTGCCAGCAGTGAGCGGACAGGGGGCGTAAATGAAAAACTGTTTTTT. The rearrangement joins TRBV2 to TRBJ1-4; TRBD1 matches 11 bases. Germline V gene data show CDR1 as SNHLY and CDR2 as FYNNEI. The V and J ends lost 3 bases and 5 bases, in that order; junction bases with no gene match: 5. The CDR3 contains 16 residues.